Sequencing of this T cell receptor beta chain was carried out in a study of blood T cell repertoires in COVID-19. Study-wide context: Some COVID-19 samples were acute and others convalescent; all came from the United States, Italy and Spain. PBMCs, B-cell-depleted T cells, or T cells provided the cDNA or gDNA that made up the material.

The CDR3 consists of 13 residues. Trimming stripped 2 bases from V and 3 bases from J, with 8 bases between. Germline CDR1 is SNHLY and CDR2 is FYNNEI. As originally analysed: Researchers report that nucleated cell counts were estimated from reference gene primer amplification. Repertoires were generated with immunoSEQ multiplex PCR, while TCRdb's copy carries only in-frame clones and drops some. V, J and clone size are those of that table, while D and trimming were read from the DNA. Here the sample spans about 190,000 clones, 70% to 80% being singletons. Specimen: peripheral blood. V usage is TRBV2 and J usage is TRBJ2-7, with D perhaps TRBD2 (5 bases). The receptor was isolated from a woman in her 50s with acute or convalescent COVID-19. CDR3 in amino acids: CASSERRIYEQYF. The CDR3 DNA sequence: TGTGCCAGCAGTGAAAGGAGGATCTACGAGCAGTACTTC.